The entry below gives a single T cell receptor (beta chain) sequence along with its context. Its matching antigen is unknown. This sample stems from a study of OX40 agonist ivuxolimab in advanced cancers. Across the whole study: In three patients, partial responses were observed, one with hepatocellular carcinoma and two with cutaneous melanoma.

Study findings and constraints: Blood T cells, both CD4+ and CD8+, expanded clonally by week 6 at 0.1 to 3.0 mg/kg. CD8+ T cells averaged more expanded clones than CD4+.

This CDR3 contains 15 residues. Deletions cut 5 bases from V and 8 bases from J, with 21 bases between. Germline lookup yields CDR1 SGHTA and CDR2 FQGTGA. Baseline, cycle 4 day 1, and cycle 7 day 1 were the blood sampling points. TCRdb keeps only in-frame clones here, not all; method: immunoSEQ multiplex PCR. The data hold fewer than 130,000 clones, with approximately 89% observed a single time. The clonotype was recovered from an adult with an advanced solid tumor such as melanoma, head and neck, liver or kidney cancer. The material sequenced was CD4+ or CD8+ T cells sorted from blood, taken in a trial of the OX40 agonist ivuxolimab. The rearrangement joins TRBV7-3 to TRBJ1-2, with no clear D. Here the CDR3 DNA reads TGTGCCAGCAGCGCTACGACTTCCAGGTCTATGGGCTACACCTTC. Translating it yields CASSATTSRSMGYTF. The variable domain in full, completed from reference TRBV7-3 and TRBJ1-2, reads GAGVSQTPSNKVTEKGKYVELRCDPISGHTALYWYRQSLGQGPEFLIYFQGTGAADDSGLPNDRFFAVRPEGSVSTLKIQRTERGDSAVYLCASSATTSRSMGYTFGSGTRLTVV.